The 25 T cell receptor beta chains below were found in one sample sequenced in a study of blood T cell repertoires in COVID-19 (dated by TCRdb to about 2020). The library was built by means of the immunoSEQ multiplex PCR assay. This is the immuneACCESS table as TCRdb keeps it, with only in-frame sequences that have V and J called. A part of the clones is gone; compared with another copy, unresolved V genes explain less than half, and the rest is unexplained. Here the sample has more than 95,000 clones; 70% to 90% occur a single time. Jointly, the top ten make up 3.5% to 5% of the sample. Material for sequencing was peripheral blood. The receptors shown here come from a man between 60 and 75 years old with acute or convalescent COVID-19.

This clone was recorded only once. The chain uses TRBV7-3 and TRBJ2-1, with D hard to call. Looked up from germline, CDR1 is SGHTA and CDR2 is FQGTGA. The CDR3 has 15 residues. V was clipped by 3 bases and J by 7 bases, with 16 bases between them. The CDR3 protein is CASSFEAASDNEQFF. CDR3 DNA: TGTGCCAGCAGCTTCGAGGCCGCCTCAGATAATGAGCAGTTCTTC.

The V and J genes are TRBV5-5 and TRBJ1-2, with D hard to call. This CDR3 contains 14 residues. Trimming removed 0 bases at V and 4 bases at J, with 10 bases between. CDR1 is SGHKS and CDR2 is YYEKEE in the germline V gene (reference sequence). The CDR3 loop reads CASSLGSGSYGYTF. In DNA form, the CDR3 reads TGTGCCAGCAGCTTGGGTTCAGGCTCCTATGGCTACACCTTC.

The genes are TRBV9 and TRBJ2-2, with D maybe TRBD1 (5 bases). Germline-derived CDR1 and CDR2 are SGDLS and YYNGEE. Trimming pared 0 bases from V and 6 bases from J, leaving 12 bases between. The CDR3 contains 15 residues. CDR3: CASSVDPGWAGELFF. Here the CDR3 DNA reads TGTGCCAGCAGCGTAGATCCAGGGTGGGCCGGGGAGCTGTTTTTT.

The V call is TRBV3-1 (or the pseudogene TRBV3-2), the J call TRBJ2-7; D unclear. The CDR3 consists of 12 residues. Germline CDR1 and CDR2: LGHDT and YNNKEL (reference sequence). V dropped 3 bases and J dropped 3 bases, with 6 bases sitting between them. The CDR3 here is CASSHGGYEQYF. In DNA form, the CDR3 reads TGTGCCAGCAGCCACGGCGGCTACGAGCAGTACTTC.

The chain couples TRBV7-8 to TRBJ1-5, with a possible D match to TRBD1 (6 bases). Germline CDR1 reads SGHVS; CDR2 reads FQNEAQ. The V end was cut by 1 base, the J end by 6 bases, with 10 bases between. The CDR3 covers 14 residues. This CDR3 reads CASSLGTESQPQHF. DNA for the CDR3: TGTGCCAGCAGCTTAGGGACAGAGAGTCAGCCCCAGCATTTT.

This sequence joins TRBV11-3 and TRBJ2-1; D not certain. V was pared by 4 bases and J by 0 bases, with 4 bases between. The germline V gene encodes CDR1 SGHNT and CDR2 YENEEA. CDR3 length: 13 residues. The CDR3 nucleotides read TGTGCCAGCAGCTCCTCCTCCTACAATGAGCAGTTCTTC. It specifies CASSSSSYNEQFF.

J is TRBJ1-6 and V is TRBV28; TRBD1 matches 8 bases. The length of the CDR3 is 15 residues. V lost 5 bases and J lost 14; bases outside the gene matches: 14. From germline, CDR1 is MDHEN and CDR2 SYDVKM. The CDR3 loop is CASSQRTGRIGSLHF. The DNA of the CDR3 is TGTGCCAGCAGTCAAAGGACAGGGCGGATCGGGTCCCTCCACTTT.

This chain connects TRBV11-3 to TRBJ1-1; 9 bases line up with TRBD1. V was pared by 3 bases and J by 5 bases, with 4 bases of the junction left unmatched. The length of the CDR3 is 14 residues. Germline loops: CDR1 SGHNT, CDR2 YENEEA. CDR3 in amino acids: CASSFTGGSTEAFF. Here the CDR3 DNA reads TGTGCCAGCAGCTTTACAGGGGGCTCTACTGAAGCTTTCTTT.

This chain connects TRBV10-3 to TRBJ1-2; D gene unclear. The CDR3 is 15 amino acids. Trimming took 6 bases from V and 0 from J, leaving 14 bases between them. The germline V gene encodes CDR1 ENHRY and CDR2 SYGVKD. CDR3 protein: CAISGGRNTNYGYTF. CDR3 sequence (DNA): TGTGCCATCAGCGGAGGACGGAACACTAACTATGGCTACACCTTC.

CDR3 region: CASSLVRTGGGYTF. CDR3 sequence (DNA): TGTGCCAGCAGCCTCGTCCGGACAGGGGGAGGCTACACCTTC. The V gene is TRBV3-1 (or the pseudogene TRBV3-2), the J gene TRBJ1-2, with 10 bases fitting TRBD1. The CDR3 totals 14 residues. Germline trimming cut 4 bases from V and 8 bases from J; bases unmatched to any gene: 7. Germline V gives CDR1 LGHDT, CDR2 YNNKEL (reference sequence).

This clone was counted only a few times. This chain joins TRBV6-5 and TRBJ1-2; D may be TRBD1 (5 bases). The CDR3 has 15 amino acids. V was shortened by 2 bases and J by 0 bases, with 10 bases between the two germline ends. CDR1 is MNHEY and CDR2 is SVGAGI in the germline V gene. The CDR3 protein is CASSYQDSANYGYTF. The CDR3 DNA reads as TGTGCCAGCAGTTACCAAGACAGTGCTAACTATGGCTACACCTTC.

The sample holds one count of this clone. The chain uses TRBV5-6 and TRBJ2-1, with D possibly being TRBD1 (6 bases). V was clipped by 0 bases and J by 1 base, with 8 bases between them. CDR1 is SGHDT and CDR2 is YYEEEE in the germline V gene. The CDR3 totals 15 residues. The CDR3 here is CASSLGGGSYNEQFF. The CDR3 coding sequence is TGTGCCAGCAGCTTGGGAGGGGGTTCCTACAATGAGCAGTTCTTC.

The chain joins TRBV18 to TRBJ1-2, with 7 bases matching TRBD1. This CDR3 spans 14 amino acids. Germline assignment: CDR1 KGHSH and CDR2 LQKENI. V trimming: 3 bases; J trimming: 2 bases; junction bases outside the gene matches: 3. CDR3 bases: TGTGCCAGCTCACCTCCGACAGGGAACTATGGCTACACCTTC. It is translated as CASSPPTGNYGYTF. Drawing the rest from reference TRBV18 and TRBJ1-2, the complete variable domain is NAGVMQNPRHLVRRRGQEARLRCSPMKGHSHVYWYRQLPEEGLKFMVYLQKENIIDESGMPKERFSAEFPKEGPSILRIQQVVRGDSAAYFCASSPPTGNYGYTFGSGTRLTVV.

The chain joins TRBV6-4 to TRBJ2-2; D remains unclear. Germline CDR1 is MRHNA and CDR2 is SNTAGT. This CDR3 contains 13 residues. Trimming took off 6 bases at V and 4 bases at J, with 9 bases between the two ends. The DNA of the CDR3 is TGTGCCAGCAGGGATCTAGGCACCGGGGAGCTGTTTTTT. Translated, it gives CASRDLGTGELFF.

The V and J genes are TRBV7-2 and TRBJ1-1; TRBD1 might be the D (5 bases). V lost 3 bases and J 2 bases, leaving 16 bases between the germline ends. CDR3 size: 16 residues. Germline values: CDR1 SGHTA, CDR2 FQGNSA. The CDR3 sequence: CASSLPLKQVNTEAFF. CDR3 coding DNA: TGTGCCAGCAGCTTGCCGCTAAAACAGGTAAACACTGAAGCTTTCTTT.

Only one count was recorded for this clone. The chain is built from TRBV3-1 (or the pseudogene TRBV3-2) and TRBJ1-6; perhaps TRBD1 as D (5 bases). Between the trimmed V and J ends, which lost 2 bases and 13 bases, there was a span of 12 bases. Germline CDR1 is LGHDT and CDR2 is YNNKEL (reference sequence). The CDR3 consists of 13 residues. CDR3 bases: TGTGCCAGCAGCCAAACCGGGTACAGGCCCCTCCACTTT. Amino acid sequence: CASSQTGYRPLHF.

The chain joins TRBV18 to TRBJ2-7; 12 positions agree with TRBD2. CDR3 length equals 15 residues. Germline CDR1 is KGHSH and CDR2 is LQKENI. Germline trimming cut 6 bases from V and 4 bases from J; bases unmatched to any gene: 7. In DNA, the CDR3 is TGTGCCAGCTCCCCGACTAGCGGGAGTGTATACGAGCAGTACGTC. Translation gives CASSPTSGSVYEQYV.

The rearrangement links TRBV10-2 to TRBJ1-2; unclear D gene. V gave up 0 bases and J gave up 0 bases, with 11 bases separating them. In germline, CDR1 is WSHSY, CDR2 SAAADI. CDR3 size: 16 residues. The CDR3 nucleotides are TGCGCCAGCAGTGAGTCGACGGGGATAGCTAACTATGGCTACACCTTC. Translating it yields CASSESTGIANYGYTF.

V usage is TRBV6-5 and J usage is TRBJ1-1, with 8 bases that match TRBD1. The V gene's germline CDR1 is MNHEY and CDR2 SVGAGI. Unmatched junction bases numbered 8, after V lost 6 bases and J lost 2 bases. The CDR3 totals 15 residues. The chain's CDR3 is CASRSLGTGNTEAFF. Written as DNA, the CDR3 is TGTGCCAGCAGGTCGCTAGGGACAGGAAACACTGAAGCTTTCTTT.

The CDR3 region has the DNA TGTGCCAGCAGCTTAGAGGGACAGACATTCTATGGCTACACCTTC. It specifies CASSLEGQTFYGYTF. This rearrangement joins TRBV7-2 to TRBJ1-2; 7 bases align to TRBD1. The junction had 6 bases not matched to a gene; V was cut back by 1 base and J by 4 bases. The CDR3 length is 15 residues. Per germline, CDR1 SGHTA and CDR2 FQGNSA.

The V gene is TRBV6-5, the J gene TRBJ2-3; D gene uncertain. Trimming took off 6 bases at V and 2 bases at J, with 12 bases between the two ends. CDR3 size: 14 residues. Germline assignment: CDR1 MNHEY and CDR2 SVGAGI. The CDR3 spells CASRMVRSTDTQYF. For the CDR3, the DNA is TGTGCCAGCAGGATGGTGAGATCCACAGATACGCAGTATTTT.

This clone was found a few times. Here the CDR3 DNA reads TGTGCCAGCAGCGGCGGGACTAGCGGAGGGGGCGGGGAGCTGTTTTTT. Its protein is CASSGGTSGGGGELFF. This chain connects TRBV9 to TRBJ2-2; the match to TRBD2 covers 11 bases. Germline loops: CDR1 SGDLS, CDR2 YYNGEE. This CDR3 is built from 16 residues. With 3 bases clipped from V and 7 bases from J, the junction kept 8 bases outside the gene matches. The whole variable domain, filled in from reference TRBV9 and TRBJ2-2, reads DSGVTQTPKHLITATGQRVTLRCSPRSGDLSVYWYQQSLDQGLQFLIQYYNGEERAKGNILERFSAQQFPDLHSELNLSSLELGDSALYFCASSGGTSGGGGELFFGEGSRLTVL.

V gene TRBV29-1 combines with J gene TRBJ1-1; D remains ambiguous. The CDR3 spans 12 residues. V was cut by 7 bases and J by 4 bases, with 13 bases left in between. Germline values: CDR1 SQVTM, CDR2 ANQGSEA. The CDR3 DNA reads as TGCAGCGCCGAGAGGGAAGGCACTGAAGCTTTCTTT. Translated, it gives CSAEREGTEAFF. Full variable domain (rest looked up from reference TRBV29-1 and TRBJ1-1): SAVISQKPSRDICQRGTSLTIQCQVDSQVTMMFWYRQQPGQSLTLIATANQGSEATYESGFVIDKFPISRPNLTFSTLTVSNMSPEDSSIYLCSAEREGTEAFFGQGTRLTVV.

V and J are TRBV7-4 and TRBJ1-5; 10 bases match TRBD1. V shed 5 bases, J shed 5 bases, and the junction held 9 bases outside the gene matches. The V gene's germline CDR1 is SGHVT and CDR2 SQSDAQ. This CDR3 spans 16 amino acids. CDR3 bases: TGTGCCAGCAGCCCGGGACAGGGGAACCCTGATCAGCCCCAGCATTTT. This codes for CASSPGQGNPDQPQHF.

The chain uses TRBV2 and TRBJ1-5; the match to TRBD1 covers 8 bases. This CDR3 comprises 14 residues. Trimming removed 6 bases from V and 5 bases from J; junction bases left unmatched: 6. Germline V gene data show CDR1 as SNHLY and CDR2 as FYNNEI. CDR3 coding DNA: TGTGCCAGCAGAGGACAGGGAACGGATCAGCCCCAGCATTTT. Amino acids: CASRGQGTDQPQHF.